One and the same sample provided the 30 T cell receptor beta chains below, sequenced in a study of blood T cell repertoires in COVID-19. TCRdb's copy holds only in-frame clones and misses some; the assay was immunoSEQ multiplex PCR. The profile shows over 200,000 clones, 80% to 95% of them singletons. The sample taken for sequencing was peripheral blood. The receptors come from a man between 60 and 70 years old with COVID-19, enrolled during active disease.

The chain recombines TRBV7-2 with TRBJ1-5, with D unclear. CDR1 and CDR2 (germline): SGHTA, FQGNSA. Trimming removed 5 bases from V and 0 bases from J, with 8 bases in between. The CDR3 is made up of 14 amino acids. CDR3: CASSPQRSNQPQHF. In DNA, the CDR3 is TGTGCCAGCAGCCCACAACGTAGCAATCAGCCCCAGCATTTT.

The chain combines TRBV27 with TRBJ2-7; TRBD1 matches 9 bases. Germline values: CDR1 MNHEY, CDR2 SMNVEV (reference sequence). CDR3 length: 14 amino acids. V lost 7 bases and J lost 4; bases outside the gene matches: 8. CDR3 DNA: TGTGCCAGCAACACAGGGGGCTCGGGTTACGAGCAGTACTTC. It translates to CASNTGGSGYEQYF.

The rearrangement uses TRBV25-1 and TRBJ1-6; D perhaps matches TRBD1 (6 bases). V lost 4 bases, J lost 6 bases, and 13 bases lay in between. The CDR3 consists of 15 residues. Germline V lookup: CDR1 MGHDK, CDR2 SYGVNS. The CDR3 DNA follows: TGTGCCAGCAGTGGAAAGGGGGAAGTTAATTCACCCCTCCACTTT. This codes for CASSGKGEVNSPLHF.

This clone showed up just once. This rearrangement joins TRBV19 to TRBJ1-6, with D uncertain. V lost 7 bases, J lost 8 bases, and 15 bases lay in between. The CDR3 length is 14 residues. Germline values: CDR1 LNHDA, CDR2 SQIVND (reference sequence). The CDR3 spells CASKIAGGYSPLHF. CDR3 in DNA: TGTGCCAGTAAAATTGCAGGAGGTTATTCACCCCTCCACTTT.

Only one count was recorded for this clone. V is TRBV18 and J is TRBJ2-7; TRBD2 matches 12 bases. The V gene's germline CDR1 is KGHSH and CDR2 LQKENI. This CDR3 comprises 15 residues. The junction had 6 bases not matched to a gene; V was cut back by 4 bases and J by 5 bases. The CDR3 nucleotides read TGTGCCAGCTCACGACTAGCGGGAGTCGGAGACGAGCAGTACTTC. Protein product: CASSRLAGVGDEQYF.

This clone appeared a single time. This chain links TRBV9 with TRBJ2-3; 10 bases line up with TRBD2. J was trimmed by 1 base and V by 8 bases; bases with no gene match: 7. Germline V CDR1 and CDR2: SGDLS, YYNGEE. The CDR3 covers 15 residues. The CDR3 DNA reads TGTGCCAGGCCGCGGACTAGCGGAGGCACAGATACGCAGTATTTT. The encoded protein is CARPRTSGGTDTQYF.

The J gene is TRBJ1-4, the V gene TRBV4-1; tentative D call: TRBD1 (5 bases). Germline-derived CDR1 and CDR2 are MGHRA and YSYEKL. CDR3 size: 16 residues. The V end lost 4 bases, the J end lost 3 bases, and 15 bases lay between the germline ends. CDR3 sequence reads: CASSPAGTGANEKLFF. For the CDR3, the DNA is TGCGCCAGCAGCCCAGCAGGCACAGGAGCTAATGAAAAACTGTTTTTT.

V gene TRBV29-1 combines with J gene TRBJ2-7; tentatively, D is TRBD1 (5 bases). CDR3 length equals 14 residues. Trimming cost V 6 bases and J 2 bases, with 17 bases left between them. Germline V gene data show CDR1 as SQVTM and CDR2 as ANQGSEA. The CDR3 sequence: CSVALGIGAYEQYF. The CDR3 DNA follows: TGCAGCGTCGCACTCGGTATAGGGGCCTACGAGCAGTACTTC.

The DNA of the CDR3 is TGTGCCACCAGTGACCCTGCACGGGACAGGGCAGCTTTCTTT. Encoded protein: CATSDPARDRAAFF. The chain recombines TRBV24-1 with TRBJ1-1, with 9 bases that match TRBD1. Germline trimming cut 4 bases from V and 10 bases from J; bases unmatched to any gene: 9. CDR1 KGHDR and CDR2 SFDVKD come from the germline V gene. This CDR3 has 14 residues.

Only one count was recorded for this clone. The rearrangement links TRBV11-2 to TRBJ2-7; perhaps TRBD2 as D (5 bases). Trimming removed 0 bases from V and 2 bases from J, with 11 bases in between. Per the germline V gene, CDR1 is SGHAT and CDR2 is FQNNGV. The CDR3 covers 15 residues. The CDR3 bases are TGTGCCAGCAGCTTAGAAGTCGGGCGGGCCTACGAGCAGTACTTC. Protein: CASSLEVGRAYEQYF.

V usage is TRBV4-1 and J usage is TRBJ2-1; 7 positions match TRBD1. This CDR3 contains 18 residues. Germline loops: CDR1 MGHRA, CDR2 YSYEKL. The trim removed 4 bases at V and 0 bases at J, leaving 12 bases unmatched. Here the CDR3 DNA reads TGCGCCAGCAGCCCACCGGGACAGATACGGAGCTCCTACAATGAGCAGTTCTTC. It yields the protein CASSPPGQIRSSYNEQFF.

J is TRBJ2-1 and V is TRBV14; a possible D gene is TRBD1 (6 bases). Germline assignment: CDR1 SGHDN and CDR2 FVKESK. V shed 4 bases and J shed 2 bases, with 9 bases lying between them. This CDR3 is built from 14 residues. The CDR3 spells CASSLGQTYNEQFF. CDR3 nucleotide sequence: TGTGCCAGCAGCCTAGGACAGACCTACAATGAGCAGTTCTTC.

This chain connects TRBV19 to TRBJ1-6; TRBD1 matches at 7 bases. Germline CDR1 LNHDA, CDR2 SQIVND (reference sequence). The CDR3 has 16 residues. V lost 4 bases, J lost 5 bases, and 8 bases stayed unmatched. The CDR3 bases are TGTGCCAGTAGTACCGTTTGGGACAGAAATAATTCACCCCTCCACTTT. Translating it yields CASSTVWDRNNSPLHF.

V is TRBV25-1 and J is TRBJ1-5; possible D gene TRBD1, 5 bases. The CDR3 spans 15 residues. Trimming left V 6 bases short and J 0 bases short, with 12 bases between. Germline V gene sequence: CDR1 MGHDK, CDR2 SYGVNS. DNA for the CDR3: TGTGCCAGCAGCCCTCGGGGGTCTAGCAATCAGCCCCAGCATTTT. Residues: CASSPRGSSNQPQHF.

The genes are TRBV9 and TRBJ2-1; D is perhaps TRBD2 (6 bases). Germline CDR1 and CDR2: SGDLS and YYNGEE. The length of the CDR3 is 17 residues. V dropped 1 base and J dropped 6 bases, with 20 bases sitting between them. This chain's CDR3 is CASSVNSGGAWVNEQFF. The CDR3 DNA is TGTGCCAGCAGCGTAAACTCAGGAGGGGCCTGGGTCAATGAGCAGTTCTTC.

This CDR3 reads CASSLLGGGSSDEQFF. The CDR3 DNA reads as TGCGCCAGCAGCTTGCTGGGCGGGGGGAGCTCGGATGAGCAGTTCTTC. V usage is TRBV5-1 and J usage is TRBJ2-1, with 8 positions matching TRBD2. The CDR3 runs 16 residues. Germline trimming cut 1 base from V and 8 bases from J; bases unmatched to any gene: 11. Germline CDR1 SGHRS, CDR2 YFSETQ.

For the CDR3, the DNA is TGTGCCAGCAGCTTAGCGGGGACAGGACACACTGAAGCTTTCTTT. Encoded protein: CASSLAGTGHTEAFF. The chain carries TRBV7-2 and TRBJ1-1, with 8 nucleotides matching TRBD1. Germline loops: CDR1 SGHTA, CDR2 FQGNSA. The length of the CDR3 is 15 residues. V was clipped by 0 bases and J by 3 bases; unmatched bases: 3.

The chain recombines TRBV4-1 with TRBJ1-6, with unresolved D. Per the germline V gene, CDR1 is MGHRA and CDR2 is YSYEKL. This CDR3 is built from 14 residues. Trimming removed 3 bases from V and 7 bases from J, with 10 bases in between. The CDR3 sequence is CASSQLTMNSPLHF. CDR3 sequence (DNA): TGCGCCAGCAGCCAGTTGACAATGAATTCACCCCTCCACTTT.

This chain links TRBV2 with TRBJ1-5, with 7 nucleotides matching TRBD1. Trimming took 6 bases from V and 0 from J; bases not matched to a gene: 8. The CDR3 extends over 16 amino acids. Germline V gene data show CDR1 as SNHLY and CDR2 as FYNNEI. The CDR3 protein is CASSPLGTVSNQPQHF. CDR3 nucleotide sequence: TGTGCCAGCAGCCCCTTAGGGACAGTTAGCAATCAGCCCCAGCATTTT.

This sequence joins TRBV29-1 and TRBJ2-1, with 9 nucleotides matching TRBD2. The germline V gene encodes CDR1 SQVTM and CDR2 ANQGSEA. This CDR3 region has 15 residues. V was pared by 6 bases and J by 1 base, with 7 bases of the junction left unmatched. The CDR3 DNA sequence: TGCAGCGTACGAAGCGGGGGGAGTTCCTACAATGAGCAGTTCTTC. This encodes CSVRSGGSSYNEQFF.

V and J are TRBV19 and TRBJ2-1; weak D call: TRBD2 (5 bases). Trimming stripped 5 bases from V and 4 bases from J, with 9 bases between. Germline assignment: CDR1 LNHDA and CDR2 SQIVND (reference sequence). The CDR3 is 13 residues long. The CDR3 region is CASSAGIYNEQFF. For the CDR3, the DNA is TGTGCCAGTAGTGCCGGGATTTACAATGAGCAGTTCTTC.

This chain links TRBV15 with TRBJ2-3; 12 bases are a match to TRBD2. Germline V gene sequence: CDR1 LNHNV, CDR2 YYDKDF (reference sequence). The V gene end was trimmed by 8 bases and the J gene end by 5 bases; junction bases not matched to a gene: 8. The CDR3 runs 15 residues. This CDR3 reads CATRPRTSGKDTQYF. As DNA, the CDR3 is TGTGCCACCCGTCCTCGGACTAGCGGGAAAGATACGCAGTATTTT. Supplemented by reference TRBV15 and TRBJ2-3, the full variable domain reads DAMVIQNPRYQVTQFGKPVTLSCSQTLNHNVMYWYQQKSSQAPKLLFHYYDKDFNNEADTPDNFQSRRPNTSFCFLDIRSPGLGDTAMYLCATRPRTSGKDTQYFGPGTRLTVL.

This rearrangement joins TRBV7-2 to TRBJ2-3; TRBD2 matches at 7 bases. This CDR3 has 14 amino acids. Looked up from germline, CDR1 is SGHTA and CDR2 is FQGNSA. The V segment lost 1 base and the J segment 4 bases; nucleotides outside the gene matches: 2. For the CDR3, the DNA is TGTGCCAGCAGCTTAGTGGGAGGGCCAGATACGCAGTATTTT. This sequence encodes CASSLVGGPDTQYF.

The DNA for the CDR3 is TGTGCCAGCAGCCTCAGGGGGGACGGGAGCACTGAAGCTTTCTTT. It specifies CASSLRGDGSTEAFF. The chain recombines TRBV6-4 with TRBJ1-1, with 7 bases identical to TRBD1. The CDR3 has 15 residues. Germline CDR1 is MRHNA and CDR2 is SNTAGT. V trimming: 6 bases; J trimming: 4 bases; junction bases outside the gene matches: 11.

V is TRBV12-5 and J is TRBJ1-2, with D maybe TRBD1 (6 bases). From germline, CDR1 is LGHNT and CDR2 FRNRAP. V was shortened by 6 bases and J by 5 bases, with 16 bases between the two germline ends. There are 14 residues in the CDR3. The CDR3: CASGRDGTPYGYTF. CDR3 DNA: TGTGCTAGTGGGAGAGACGGGACACCATATGGCTACACCTTC.

In its sample, this clone was seen a few times. The gene calls are TRBV9 and TRBJ1-1; D may be TRBD1 (6 bases). Germline assignment: CDR1 SGDLS and CDR2 YYNGEE. V was shortened by 4 bases and J by 4 bases, with 14 bases between the two germline ends. CDR3 size: 14 residues. The CDR3, as DNA: TGTGCCAGCAGCACTCAACAGGGAGCCACTGAAGCTTTCTTT. Amino acids: CASSTQQGATEAFF.

DNA of the CDR3: TGTGCCAGCAGTCCCCGGGGTGGTAGCTATGGCTACACCTTC. Translation: CASSPRGGSYGYTF. The rearrangement uses TRBV28 and TRBJ1-2; D call uncertain. The length of the CDR3 is 14 residues. Trimming took off 5 bases at V and 4 bases at J, with 14 bases between the two ends. Germline CDR1 reads MDHEN; CDR2 reads SYDVKM.

The chain joins TRBV5-1 to TRBJ2-5; 8 positions match TRBD2. Losses at the gene ends were 5 bases for V and 4 bases for J; bases not matched to a gene: 10. Germline values: CDR1 SGHRS, CDR2 YFSETQ. This CDR3 is built from 15 residues. The CDR3 nucleotides are TGCGCCAGCAGAGTTCCGCGGGGGGACGGAGAGACCCAGTACTTC. Translation gives CASRVPRGDGETQYF.

This clone was picked up one time. The CDR3 DNA sequence: TGTGCCAGCACAGGTCCTGGGGGCTACACCTTC. Its protein product is CASTGPGGYTF. V gene TRBV9 combines with J gene TRBJ1-2; D unclear. Germline V lookup: CDR1 SGDLS, CDR2 YYNGEE. V was pared by 6 bases and J by 8 bases, with 11 bases between. The CDR3 length is 11 residues.

The CDR3 DNA reads as TGTGCCAGCAGTGATCTAGCGGGCGGGAATGAGCAGTTCTTC. Translation: CASSDLAGGNEQFF. The chain is built from TRBV6-4 and TRBJ2-1; 8 bases are shared with TRBD2. Germline CDR1 and CDR2: MRHNA and SNTAGT. The CDR3 runs 14 residues. The V and J ends lost 3 bases and 7 bases, in that order; junction bases with no gene match: 5.